This TCR beta chain was identified during a study of early T cells in non-severe SARS-CoV-2 infection. Across the study: Sequencing of unsorted whole blood was done on bulk RNA, leaving chains unpaired. Study outcomes and limitations: Anti-spike CD8 responses were favored in VDJdb matching, and private and CD4 specificities were missed.

This clonotype occurred a few times. Its antigen is as yet unknown. The TCR library protocol was used to attach unique molecular identifiers. These identifiers were attached to individual cDNA molecules. TCRdb processed the 5' RACE reads anew with MiXCR; each CDR3 protein has one entry. The table includes some 40,000 distinct CDR3 sequences, more than 9% detected once. The origin of this receptor is an adult who was a healthcare worker with PCR-confirmed SARS-CoV-2 infection or an uninfected control (not recorded which). Sequences were obtained from whole blood.

This CDR3 reads CASSHRISGANVLTF. The CDR3 DNA sequence: TGTGCCAGCAGCCACCGCATCTCTGGGGCCAACGTCCTGACTTTC. The chain links TRBV7-9 to TRBJ2-6; no definite D call. V lost 5 bases and J 0 bases, leaving 8 bases between the germline ends. The CDR3 contains 15 residues. Per the germline V gene, CDR1 is SEHNR and CDR2 is FQNEAQ (reference sequence).